The next 13 T cell receptor beta chains were all read from a single sample in a study of Ad26.COV2.S vaccination and SARS-CoV-2 variants. The repertoire was sequenced with immunoSEQ multiplex PCR; TCRdb's copy has only in-frame clones and lacks some. This repertoire shows 400,000 or so clones, approximately 90% found once; its top ten account for about 3.6%. Treatment here: roughly 20 received Ad26.COV2.S at low or high dose, single or two shots; about 5 received placebo; per-sample allocation not given. All samples were drawn on day 63, counting from the first vaccine or placebo injection. The sample here was peripheral blood, taken in a trial of Ad26.COV2.S vaccine versus placebo. The receptor set was obtained from a person between 18 and 59 years old who received the Ad26.COV2.S COVID-19 vaccine or a placebo.

J is TRBJ1-1 and V is TRBV11-2; D is uncertain. Germline CDR1 is SGHAT and CDR2 is FQNNGV. This CDR3 has 13 residues. V was pared by 6 bases and J by 0 bases, with 8 bases between. The CDR3 is CASSQDLNTEAFF. CDR3 DNA: TGTGCCAGCAGTCAGGACCTGAACACTGAAGCTTTCTTT.

The chain joins TRBV10-3 to TRBJ1-5, with 7 nucleotides matching TRBD1. Looked up from germline, CDR1 is ENHRY and CDR2 is SYGVKD. After removal of 9 bases from V and 6 bases from J, the junction contained 8 bases not matched to a gene. This CDR3 comprises 13 residues. The CDR3 bases are TGTGCCATTACAGGGGAGGAGGGTCAGCCCCAGCATTTT. This encodes CAITGEEGQPQHF.

The J gene is TRBJ1-1, the V gene TRBV6-5; 8 bases fit TRBD1. Trimming took 7 bases from V and 1 from J; bases not matched to a gene: 8. The V gene's germline CDR1 is MNHEY and CDR2 SVGAGI. The length of the CDR3 is 15 residues. The CDR3 DNA follows: TGTGCCAGCACTCCAATGGACAGGGCGAACACTGAAGCTTTCTTT. Residues: CASTPMDRANTEAFF.

The rearrangement uses TRBV25-1 and TRBJ1-1; D possibly corresponds to TRBD1 (6 bases). Trimming took 7 bases from V and 0 from J, leaving 9 bases between them. CDR1 and CDR2 (germline): MGHDK, SYGVNS. The length of the CDR3 is 13 residues. This CDR3 reads CASKGGMNTEAFF. For the CDR3, the DNA is TGTGCCAGCAAGGGGGGCATGAACACTGAAGCTTTCTTT.

The gene calls are TRBV27 and TRBJ1-1, with TRBD1 identical over 9 bases. This CDR3 contains 16 residues. The germline V gene encodes CDR1 MNHEY and CDR2 SMNVEV (reference sequence). V was pared by 6 bases and J by 7 bases, with 15 bases of the junction left unmatched. The CDR3 sequence is CASRTTGQGNPHEAFF. CDR3 DNA: TGTGCCAGCAGAACTACAGGACAGGGGAACCCTCATGAAGCTTTCTTT.

The chain recombines TRBV7-9 with TRBJ2-3; D remains unclear. Trimming shortened V by 3 bases and J by 2 bases, and 9 bases separated the two germline ends. The CDR3 has 14 amino acids. Germline V gene data show CDR1 as SEHNR and CDR2 as FQNEAQ (reference sequence). The CDR3 nucleotides read TGTGCCAGCAGCTTGGGCAGCGTCACAGATACGCAGTATTTT. Translation: CASSLGSVTDTQYF. The whole variable domain, remainder taken from reference TRBV7-9 and TRBJ2-3, is DTGVSQNPRHKITKRGQNVTFRCDPISEHNRLYWYRQTLGQGPEFLTYFQNEAQLEKSRLLSDRFSAERPKGSFSTLEIQRTEQGDSAMYLCASSLGSVTDTQYFGPGTRLTVL.

The chain joins TRBV29-1 to TRBJ1-2; 9 bases agree with TRBD1. CDR1 and CDR2 (germline): SQVTM, ANQGSEA. V gave up 0 bases and J gave up 3 bases; unmatched junction bases: 5. The CDR3 is 15 residues long. The CDR3 spells CSVEDSGTGHYGYTF. Here the CDR3 DNA reads TGCAGCGTTGAAGATTCCGGGACAGGGCACTATGGCTACACCTTC.

The J gene is TRBJ2-4, the V gene TRBV3-1 (or the pseudogene TRBV3-2); 14 positions agree with TRBD2. The V segment lost 0 bases and the J segment 0 bases; nucleotides outside the gene matches: 7. This CDR3 is 20 amino acids long. CDR1 is LGHDT, CDR2 YNNKEL, per germline (reference sequence). For the CDR3, the DNA is TGTGCCAGCAGCCAAGATTCCGGGACTAGCGGGGGCCAAGCCAAAAACATTCAGTACTTC. Its protein is CASSQDSGTSGGQAKNIQYF.

The chain links TRBV5-5 to TRBJ1-3; 10 positions match TRBD1. The CDR3 runs to 15 residues. V gave up 5 bases and J gave up 2 bases; unmatched junction bases: 4. Germline assignment: CDR1 SGHKS and CDR2 YYEKEE (reference sequence). CDR3 region: CASRYGQGAGNTIYF. CDR3 DNA sequence: TGTGCCAGCAGATATGGACAGGGGGCTGGAAACACCATATATTTT.

The CDR3 DNA reads as TGTGCCAGCAGCCCACTGCAGGGAACAAGGAGAACTGAAGCTTTCTTT. Its protein is CASSPLQGTRRTEAFF. The J gene is TRBJ1-1, the V gene TRBV11-3; D perhaps matches TRBD1 (5 bases). This CDR3 is 16 amino acids long. The V end lost 5 bases, the J end lost 5 bases, and 21 bases lay between the germline ends. Germline lookup yields CDR1 SGHNT and CDR2 YENEEA.

The chain employs TRBV7-9 and TRBJ2-3; tentatively, D is TRBD2 (6 bases). The V gene's germline CDR1 is SEHNR and CDR2 FQNEAQ (reference sequence). The CDR3 has 15 residues. The V end was cut by 2 bases, the J end by 0 bases, with 9 bases between. As DNA, the CDR3 is TGTGCCAGCAGCTTACAACTAGCTAGCACAGATACGCAGTATTTT. Its translation is CASSLQLASTDTQYF.

The chain employs TRBV29-1 and TRBJ1-1; D is unresolved. Germline V gives CDR1 SQVTM, CDR2 ANQGSEA. The V and J ends lost 4 bases and 1 base respectively, with 7 bases between them. This CDR3 region has 12 residues. CDR3 coding DNA: TGCAGCGTTGCAGTGGGGAACACTGAAGCTTTCTTT. Encoded protein: CSVAVGNTEAFF.

A single count supports this clone. The gene calls are TRBV4-1 and TRBJ2-5, with 8 bases identical to TRBD2. Trimming removed 1 base from V and 1 base from J; junction bases left unmatched: 8. From germline, CDR1 is MGHRA and CDR2 YSYEKL. The CDR3 consists of 17 residues. The CDR3 sequence: CASSQVGAGGPQETQYF. DNA for the CDR3: TGCGCCAGCAGCCAAGTGGGGGCGGGGGGCCCCCAAGAGACCCAGTACTTC.